This T cell receptor (beta chain) stems from a study of cytomegalovirus exposure and HLA in healthy donors. The overall study: Clustering assigned 81% of the approximately 400 genotyped donors to the Caucasian-associated ancestry cluster.

The PCR had 60 Vbeta and 13 Jbeta primers. Sequencing used immunoSEQ multiplex PCR; TCRdb keeps in-frame clones, though not all of them. Of approximately 37,000 clones listed, around 70% are singletons. Study-level results: Prior analysis indicated that the majority of TCR beta V segments exhibited productivity approximately 90% or approximately 30% of the time. A later analysis showed that HLA-associated TCR beta chains had undergone more clonal expansion than equally common others.

The table lists this clone with a count of one. Its antigen is unknown. This TCR was recovered from a young man in good health and CMV-seronegative. Sample: PBMCs.

In nucleotides, the CDR3 is TGTGCCAGCAGCGCCAGGGGGGAGCTGTCTGAGCAGTACTTC. Protein product: CASSARGELSEQYF. This sequence joins TRBV9 and TRBJ2-7; D possibly corresponds to TRBD1 (7 bases). V shed 3 bases and J shed 7 bases, with 17 bases lying between them. The germline gives CDR1 SGDLS, CDR2 YYNGEE. This CDR3 has 14 amino acids.